This T cell receptor (beta chain) was recovered during a study of blood T cell repertoires in COVID-19. Across the study: The samples span acute and convalescent COVID-19 from the United States, Italy and Spain. Sources were T cells, B-cell-depleted T cells, or PBMCs; the material itself was cDNA or gDNA.

In the authors' methods: Reference gene primers were amplified, and this amplification served to estimate nucleated cell counts. Method: immunoSEQ multiplex PCR; TCRdb's copy keeps in-frame clones and lacks some. V and J calls and clone size are as listed in that table; D and trimming were resolved from the DNA. The table includes 150,000 to 200,000 clones, roughly 85% detected once. Germline lookup yields CDR1 MNHEY and CDR2 SVGAGI. V was shortened by 5 bases and J by 2 bases, with 16 bases between the two germline ends. The length of the CDR3 is 15 residues. The TCR comes from a human donor with acute or convalescent COVID-19. The donor label of this sample is uncertain. The chain joins TRBV6-5 to TRBJ2-7; maybe TRBD2 (6 bases). The material sequenced was peripheral blood. The CDR3, as DNA: TGTGCCAGCAGTCCCGTCGCCGGGGGAACCTACGAGCAGTACTTC. Its translation is CASSPVAGGTYEQYF.